This TCR beta chain stems from a study of blood T cells in healthy people across ages. Study outcomes and limitations: Estimates drawn from one million T cells were deemed to understate diversity.

Then a second PCR, running about 7 to 11 cycles, was carried out with a sample-barcoded 5' primer and a J-beta primer mix. Each cDNA molecule received a tag from a template-switch adaptor that had 12 random nucleotides. Each CDR3 protein is one row after TCRdb ran MiXCR on the 5' RACE reads. The sample has over a million distinct CDR3 sequences, 40% to 45% seen once. The CDR3 length is 16 residues. The J segment lost 6 bases and the V segment lost 5 bases, leaving 13 bases of the junction unmatched. The germline CDR1 and CDR2 sequences are MNHEY and SMNVEV (reference sequence). In this sample, this clonotype turned up a few times. What it binds is not known. Each donor's blood draw was approximately 10 milliliters of peripheral blood. Samples each had at least 5 micrograms of total RNA extracted.

The clonotype was recovered from a woman in her sixties or seventies in good health. The rearrangement joins TRBV27 to TRBJ2-1; 7 nucleotides line up with TRBD1. The sample was blood. For the CDR3, the DNA is TGTGCCAGCAGTCCGCAGACAGGGCCCCTAGGCAATGAGCAGTTCTTC. The encoded protein is CASSPQTGPLGNEQFF.